This T cell receptor (beta chain) comes out of a study of beta chain features in type 1 diabetes. Per donor, one heparinised blood draw averaged about 100 mL. Isolated RNA was reverse transcribed in full, so expressed TCRB transcripts were sequenced. Some clones are missing from TCRdb's copy, which holds only in-frame ones; the method was immunoSEQ multiplex PCR. The sample carries under 50,000 clones, about half recorded once. The CDR3 loop spans 15 amino acids. Germline CDR1 is MDHEN and CDR2 is SYDVKM. A word on this clone: One junction end disagrees with the germline gene, perhaps due to a read error. Different DNA sequences within this sample yield the same CDR3.

V gene TRBV28 combines with J gene TRBJ2-1, with D tentatively TRBD2 (5 bases). The sequenced sample consisted of Tregs from blood. This sequence was found in a woman aged 18 to 35 in good health. CDR3 residues: CASSLWRRSYNEQFF. The CDR3 nucleotides are TGTGCCAGCAGCTTATGGCGGAGGTCCTACAATGAGCAGTTCTTC. Combining the CDR3 with reference TRBV28 and TRBJ2-1 gives the whole variable domain DVKVTQSSRYLVKRTGEKVFLECVQDMDHENMFWYRQDPGLGLRLIYFSYDVKMKEKGDIPEGYSVSREKKERFSLILESASTNQTSMYLCASSLWRRSYNEQFFGPGTRLTVL.